This TCR beta chain came from a study of HIV-infected children after antiretroviral therapy interruption (dated by TCRdb to about 2019). Describing the broader study: The study included eight children, four on planned treatment interruption and four on continuous treatment, and all eight had a CD4+ count above 500 and a viral load below 50 copies/ml. For the interruption arm, samples were taken at week 0, at week 12, at the end of interruption (week 24 or 48), and roughly 3 years after the study ended. Median age was approximately 9.5 years in the interruption group and over 7 years in the continuous treatment group. TCR repertoires were compared between children on planned treatment interruption and children on continuous antiretroviral treatment, alongside thymic output measurements. For the continuous-treatment arm, samples from the corresponding weeks 0, 48 and 150 were analyzed. Most participating children had recorded exposure to EBV and CMV. What the work shows at the level of the full study, not this receptor alone: Minor non-naive CD45RA+ populations such as EMRA or stem memory cells might have been included among the sorted CD45RA+ naive cells. The small number of patients is a limitation, and caution is needed when interpreting the data. An increase in the naive CD4+ Gini coefficient was observed by the end of treatment interruption, suggesting clonal expansion, and a return to baseline was observed by 3 years. For naive CD4+ repertoires of PTI patients, CDR3 sharing between time points dropped once interruption began, while many sequences were shared between the end of interruption and 3 years later.

The intended sense of this specimen's treatment or condition label: PENTA 11 planned treatment interruption arm or continuous ART arm. Children from the United Kingdom aged 2 to 15 years who had been given at least three-drug ART for at least 24 weeks were enrolled as participants. Cryopreserved PBMCs with at least 5 million viable cells were required; a handful of candidate patients were excluded for low viable PBMC yield. Naive CD4+ CD45RA+ CD45RO- T cells were FACS-sorted from thawed PBMCs on a FACSAria III cell sorter. Sorted cells were fixed, and RNA was extracted using the RNeasy FFPE kit followed by the RNeasy Micro kit. The library was obtained by 3' RACE. TCR libraries were constructed from RNA with a 3' RACE protocol that used unique molecular identifiers to correct for PCR amplification bias. Up to about 12 amplicon libraries were pooled and sequenced on an Illumina MiSeq with v2 2x250 paired-end chemistry. As for the authors' bioinformatics: Decombinator was used to process the reads, assigning V and J genes and CDR3 and applying barcode-based correction of errors and PCR bias. Repertoires were subsampled to equal depth before Gini coefficients were calculated with the R ineq package. GLIPH, Hamming distance and a shared triplet metric were used to assess CDR3 similarity. TCRdb redid the processing of the public reads, applying fastp at Q25 and MiXCR, and retained in-frame beta chains. Each CDR3 protein appears once, grouped with its most common genes and DNA. It is TCRdb's table, rather than the study itself, that gives the V and J calls and clone size. The sample includes fewer than 100,000 distinct CDR3 sequences, with approximately 6.9% observed a single time. 1% to 1.3% of the sample rests with the top ten.

Ten or more counts support this clonotype. This clone's antigen is unknown. Relative to the germline gene, one junction end is altered; a read error may explain this. CDR1 MRHNA and CDR2 SNTAGT were looked up in the germline V gene. There are 14 amino acids in the CDR3, from cysteine to phenylalanine inclusive. Left in the record is the CDR3 DNA by itself, 42 bases read in frame from the first base. Source: CD45RA+ CD4+ T cells from PBMCs, pooled from several time points, taken from a donor given antiretroviral therapy, either interrupted or continuous. Explained via the paper, the cell subset or site label denotes: naive CD4+ CD45RA+ CD45RO- T cells. The chain couples TRBV6-4 to TRBJ1-2; the D gene lacks a confident call. The source of this sequence is a pool of human donors with HIV. DNA sequence: TGTGCCAGCGGTGATGAAGGGTGGAACTCCGACTACACCTTC. Translated, this gives CASGDEGWNSDYTF.